A single sample gave rise to the 20 T cell receptor beta chains below, sequenced in a study of tumor-infiltrating lymphocytes in primary liver carcinoma. A constant-region primer primed TCR beta cDNA synthesis from 500 ng of total RNA. A slightly modified ARM-PCR protocol with three nested multiplex PCR rounds produced these TCR beta libraries. The opening two PCR rounds, approximately 10 cycles each, paired TRBV1-TRBV30 forward primers with a C-beta reverse primer. Via MiXCR, TCRdb re-called the multiplex PCR reads, giving one row per CDR3 protein. The table lists 75,000 to 80,000 distinct CDR3 sequences, 65% to 75% of them singletons, with approximately 27% in the top ten. For each extraction, RNA and DNA were obtained together from around 20-30 mg of unsorted bulk tissue. The sequenced sample consisted of tumor-adjacent normal liver tissue. Every receptor here comes from a man aged 40-50 years with primary liver carcinoma and hepatitis B virus infection.

The chain recombines TRBV12-3 or TRBV12-4 with TRBJ2-1; 8 bases line up with TRBD2. The CDR3 sequence is 17 residues long. Trimming at V came to 9 bases and at J to 6 bases, leaving 19 bases not matched to a gene. DNA of the CDR3: TGTGCCAGGAGCAATCCCGGACTAGCAGGAGGAGTCAATGAGCAGTTCTTC. It encodes CARSNPGLAGGVNEQFF.

This clonotype was seen more than once but under ten times. This chain uses TRBV28 with TRBJ1-2; TRBD1 agrees at 10 bases. CDR3 length: 15 residues. CDR1 is MDHEN, CDR2 SYDVKM, per germline. With 6 bases clipped from V and 3 bases from J, the junction kept 7 bases outside the gene matches. In nucleotides, the CDR3 is TGTGCCAGCAGGGGGACAGGGGCTGAAGACTATGGCTACACCTTC. The encoded protein is CASRGTGAEDYGYTF.

As to this clonotype: At one boundary the junction diverges from the germline segment, which might be a read error. The chain recombines TRBV24-1 with TRBJ2-3, with 8 bases fitting TRBD1. This CDR3 has 16 amino acids. Germline loops: CDR1 KGHDR, CDR2 SFDVKD. CDR3 amino acids: CAISEVGQGLGDTQYF. CDR3 in DNA: TGTGCCATCAGTGAAGTCGGACAGGGATTGGGTGATACGCAGTATTTT.

Regarding this clonotype: A much more abundant neighbour one base away suggests this may be a read error. The genes are TRBV19 and TRBJ2-1, with D unresolved. The CDR3 sequence is 15 residues long. Germline V CDR1 and CDR2: LNHDA, SQIVND (reference sequence). As DNA, the CDR3 is TGTGCCAGTAGTATGGGTGGGGTTTCCTACAATGCGCAGTTCTTC. It codes for CASSMGGVSYNAQFF. The whole variable domain, filled in from reference TRBV19 and TRBJ2-1, reads DGGITQSPKYLFRKEGQNVTLSCEQNLNHDAMYWYRQDPGQGLRLIYYSQIVNDFQKGDIAEGYSVSREKKESFPLTVTSAQKNPTAFYLCASSMGGVSYNAQFFGPGTRLTVL.

Worth noting for this clonotype: A read error may produce the germline difference seen at one junction end. V is TRBV29-1 and J is TRBJ1-2; D uncertain. The CDR3 is made up of 11 amino acids. Germline loops: CDR1 SQVTM, CDR2 ANQGSEA. This chain's CDR3 is CSVVFRNGYTF. The DNA for the CDR3 is TGTAGCGTTGTCTTCAGGAATGGCTATACCTTC. Full variable domain (remainder filled in from reference TRBV29-1 and TRBJ1-2): SAVISQKPSRDICQRGTSLTIQCQVDSQVTMMFWYRQQPGQSLTLIATANQGSEATYESGFVIDKFPISRPNLTFSTLTVSNMSPEDSSIYLCSVVFRNGYTFGSGTRLTVV.

To note about this clonotype: The conserved phenylalanine or tryptophan normally closing the CDR3 is absent here, so this likely arose from a read error. The rearrangement links TRBV10-3 to TRBJ2-7; a possible D gene is TRBD1 (5 bases). CDR1 ENHRY and CDR2 SYGVKD come from the germline V gene. This CDR3 has 15 residues. The CDR3 coding sequence is TGTGTCATCAGAGACAGTTCCTTGGGGTCCGGTGAGCAGTACCTC. Its protein product is CVIRDSSLGSGEQYL.

For this clonotype: Germline and junction disagree at one end, which may indicate a read error. The rearrangement links TRBV10-2 to TRBJ2-7, with a weak D call TRBD2 (5 bases). This CDR3 has 14 amino acids. CDR1 is WSHSY, CDR2 SAAADI, per germline. The chain's CDR3 is CASSAGRGSYERYF. For the CDR3, the DNA is TGCGCCAGCAGTGCGGGGAGAGGCTCCTACGAGCGGTACTTC.

As regards this clonotype: A junction end diverges from the germline sequence, so it may reflect a read error. The CDR3 sequence is CVSSLGTSGNNEQFF. The DNA for the CDR3 is TGTGTCAGCAGCCTAGGGACTAGCGGGAATAATGAGCAGTTCTTC. V and J are TRBV7-3 and TRBJ2-1, with 13 nucleotides matching TRBD2. Germline V lookup: CDR1 SGHTA, CDR2 FQGTGA. This CDR3 region has 15 residues.

The table lists this clonotype with a few counts. Because the CDR3 is missing its conserved closing phenylalanine or tryptophan, this is likely a read error. This sequence joins TRBV29-1 and TRBJ2-3; the match to TRBD1 covers 10 bases. The germline gives CDR1 SQVTM, CDR2 ANQGSEA. V shed 5 bases, J shed 4 bases, and the junction held 6 bases outside the gene matches. The CDR3 extends over 14 amino acids. CDR3 DNA: TGCAGCGTTTCTGGGACAGGGGCGTCAGATACGCAGTATTTA. As protein: CSVSGTGASDTQYL.

Concerning this clonotype: One junction end does not reproduce the germline sequence, and a read error may be involved. The V call is TRBV10-3, the J call TRBJ1-4, with D unresolved. The CDR3 totals 15 residues. From germline, CDR1 is ENHRY and CDR2 SYGVKD. The CDR3 region is CVISESRESNEKLFF. For the CDR3, the DNA is TGTGTCATCAGTGAGTCCCGGGAATCTAATGAGAAACTGTTTTTT.

About this clonotype itself: Since no conserved phenylalanine or tryptophan closes the CDR3, a read error is the likely cause. The chain employs TRBV29-1 and TRBJ2-5; unclear D gene. Germline V gives CDR1 SQVTM, CDR2 ANQGSEA. The ends were cut back, 3 bases at V and 5 bases at J, with 19 bases in the middle. The CDR3 extends over 15 amino acids. The CDR3 region has the DNA TGCAGCGTTGAGTCCGCGGCGGATAGATCGGAGACCCAGTACTTA. It translates to CSVESAADRSETQYL.

Regarding this clonotype: Sequence at one end of the junction differs from germline and may be a read error. The DNA of the CDR3 is TGTGTTAGCAGCTTTGACAGCACCTACGATCAGTACTTC. Its protein product is CVSSFDSTYDQYF. The chain carries TRBV11-2 and TRBJ2-7, with D possibly TRBD1 on 5 matching bases. Looked up from germline, CDR1 is SGHAT and CDR2 is FQNNGV. CDR3 size: 13 residues.

Comment on this clonotype: At one of its ends the junction is not consistent with the germline gene, which may arise from a read error. This chain joins TRBV12-3 or TRBV12-4 and TRBJ2-1; TRBD2 might be the D (5 bases). The length of the CDR3 is 13 residues. CDR3 protein: CACSFREYNEQFF. CDR3 coding DNA: TGTGCCTGCAGTTTCCGGGAATACAATGAGCAATTCTTC.

This clonotype occurred a few times. The chain links TRBV5-1 to TRBJ2-7, with 9 positions matching TRBD1. CDR1 is SGHRS, CDR2 YFSETQ, per germline. This CDR3 contains 15 residues. The V and J ends lost 4 bases and 2 bases, in that order; junction bases with no gene match: 7. The CDR3 DNA reads as TGCGCCAGCAGCGGTGACAGGGGGTTTGCCTACGAGCAGTACTTC. Amino acids: CASSGDRGFAYEQYF.

This clonotype appeared many times. This chain joins TRBV6-1 and TRBJ2-6; D uncertain. Trimming left V 1 base short and J 0 bases short, with 4 bases between. This CDR3 has 15 residues. Germline V gene sequence: CDR1 MNHNS, CDR2 SASEGT. The CDR3 region is CASSEDNSGANVLTF. In nucleotides, the CDR3 is TGTGCCAGCAGTGAAGACAACTCTGGGGCCAACGTCCTGACTTTC.

About this clonotype: Given a much more abundant clone one base away, this may be a read error. The chain carries TRBV4-2 and TRBJ1-2; D gene ambiguous. Looked up from germline, CDR1 is LGHNA and CDR2 is YNFKEQ. The V gene lost 3 bases and the J gene lost 8 bases, with 19 bases spanning the gap. This CDR3 has 15 amino acids. The CDR3 nucleotides read TGTGCCAGCAGCCAGGAAGTAATCGGGATGGGCGGCTACACCTTC. It yields the protein CASSQEVIGMGGYTF.

A note on this clonotype: The CDR3 carries no conserved terminal phenylalanine or tryptophan, so it likely arises from a read error. DNA for the CDR3: TGTGCCAGCAGTGAATCGGGGGGTTCGCACTATGGCTACACCCTC. Its translation: CASSESGGSHYGYTL. The genes are TRBV6-1 and TRBJ1-2; a possible D gene is TRBD1 (5 bases). Trimming removed 2 bases from V and 3 bases from J, with 13 bases in between. Germline CDR1 reads MNHNS; CDR2 reads SASEGT. CDR3 length equals 15 residues.

Details on this clonotype: A much larger clone lies one base from this, so it may be a read error. This sequence joins TRBV6-2 or TRBV6-3 and TRBJ2-7, with 9 bases lining up with TRBD2. CDR3 length: 15 residues. The germline V gene has CDR1 MNHEY and CDR2 SVGEGT. The CDR3 sequence is CACSTPTSGGYEQYF. The CDR3 DNA reads TGTGCCTGCAGCACTCCGACTAGCGGAGGGTACGAGCAGTACTTC.

This clonotype was seen a handful of times. A much larger clone lies one base from this, so it may be a read error. This chain uses TRBV6-6 with TRBJ2-5, with a possible D match to TRBD1 (5 bases). This CDR3 contains 14 residues. V shed 4 bases and J shed 4 bases, with 13 bases lying between them. The V gene's germline CDR1 is MNHNY and CDR2 SVGAGI (reference sequence). CDR3 protein: CASSFPSRAETQYF. The DNA of the CDR3 is TGTGCCAGCAGTTTCCCGAGCAGGGCAGAGACCCAGTACTTC.

The rearrangement joins TRBV5-5 to TRBJ2-2; either TRBD1 or TRBD2 may supply D (7 bases each). CDR3 length: 16 amino acids. Per germline, CDR1 SGHKS and CDR2 YYEKEE (reference sequence). V lost 0 bases to trimming and J lost 5 bases, with 14 bases between them. CDR3 sequence reads: CASSLAPGGLTGELFF. Here the CDR3 DNA reads TGTGCCAGCAGCTTGGCACCAGGGGGACTAACCGGGGAGCTGTTTTTT.